The rows below give T cell receptor beta chains drawn from one sample of a study of blood T cells in healthy people across ages. TCRdb reprocessed the 5' RACE reads with MiXCR, giving one entry per CDR3 protein. The sample has just under 750,000 distinct CDR3 sequences; about 20% are singletons. Sequenced input: blood. The origin of the receptors is a man aged 65 to 85 in good health. Both conserved end residues are part of each CDR3. D genes are given only for firm matches. Clone size is shown for a subset of rows, as once, few, many or a class of expanded clone.

TRBJ2-7 few - TRBV12-3/TRBV12-4 TGTGCCAGCAGTTTTGGAGCGGACAGCTCCTACGAGCAGTACTTC CASSFGADSSYEQYF
TRBJ1-2 few TRBD1 TRBV28 TGTGCCAGCAGTTTATCACAGGGGGCCCCCCTCTATGGCTACACCTTC CASSLSQGAPLYGYTF
TRBJ2-7 - - TRBV18 TGTGCCAGCCCACCTGGCGGTTCCTACGAGCAGTACTTC CASPPGGSYEQYF
TRBJ1-2 few - TRBV28 TGTGCCAGCAGTTTACAGGGGAGCTATGGCTACACCTTC CASSLQGSYGYTF
TRBJ1-1 few TRBD1 TRBV5-5 TGTGCCAGCACCTCAGGGGGCCCATCCCGGAACACTGAAGCTTTCTTT CASTSGGPSRNTEAFF
TRBJ2-5 - - TRBV2 TGTGCCAGCAGAATAGAGACCCAGTACTTC CASRIETQYF
TRBJ1-1 few - TRBV6-5 TGTGCCAGCAGTTACTCGGGTGAAGCTTTCTTT CASSYSGEAFF
TRBJ1-2 - TRBD1 TRBV6-6 TGTGCCAGCAGTTACATCGGACAGGGGGCTCGAATTGGCTACACCTTC CASSYIGQGARIGYTF
TRBJ1-6 - - TRBV15 TGTGCCACCAGCAGACCGGGGGATTCACCCCTCCACTTT CATSRPGDSPLHF
TRBJ2-3 - - TRBV24-1 TGTGCCACCGTAGGGACGAGTGGTGTTAGCACAGATACGCAGTATTTT CATVGTSGVSTDTQYF
TRBJ1-1 - - TRBV29-1 TGCAGCGCCCTACCTGGGGCCATGAACACTGAAGCTTTCTTT CSALPGAMNTEAFF
TRBJ2-3 - TRBD2 TRBV7-2 TGTGCCAGCAGCCTAGAGACTAGCAGTCTGAATACGCAGTATTTT CASSLETSSLNTQYF
TRBJ1-3 - - TRBV5-1 TGCGCCAGCAGCTACGACCCCCGGGGGCATGGAAACACCATATATTTT CASSYDPRGHGNTIYF
TRBJ1-2 - - TRBV6-5 TGTGCCAGCCGGCCGAGTAGTGGCTATGGCTACACCTTC CASRPSSGYGYTF
TRBJ1-2 few - TRBV6-5 TGTGCCAGCAGTTACTCGTGGGGGCACTATGGCTACACCTTC CASSYSWGHYGYTF
TRBJ1-4 - - TRBV27 TGTGCCAGCAGGCCCCTCGGGGGTCGGGGGGTGGATGAAAAACTGTTTTTT CASRPLGGRGVDEKLFF
TRBJ2-1 few - TRBV6-6 TGTGCCAGCAGTTTCGCAGGGGGGGTCAATGAGCAGTTCTTC CASSFAGGVNEQFF
TRBJ2-1 few TRBD1 TRBV9 TGTGCCAGCAGCGCTCACAACAGGGGATCCTACAATGAGCAGTTCTTC CASSAHNRGSYNEQFF
TRBJ2-3 - TRBD2 TRBV12-3/TRBV12-4 TGTGCCAGCAGTTTAGAGAAAAGGGGACTAGCGGGGGGTATGAGCACAGATACGCAGTATTTT CASSLEKRGLAGGMSTDTQYF
TRBJ2-2 - - TRBV5-1 TGCGCCAGCAAGGGAAGGTACAGGACCCGGGACACCGGGGAGCTGTTTTTT CASKGRYRTRDTGELFF
TRBJ1-1 - TRBD1 TRBV29-1 TGCAGCGGTGTACAGGGGCGGTTGACTGAAGCTTTCTTT CSGVQGRLTEAFF
TRBJ1-1 - - TRBV29-1 TGCAGCGGCGGAGAGGGTGAAGCTTTCTTT CSGGEGEAFF
TRBJ2-3 many TRBD2 TRBV4-3 TGCGCCAGCAGCCAAGAGACTAGCGGGATCGTTGGAGATACGCAGTATTTT CASSQETSGIVGDTQYF
TRBJ2-1 many - TRBV5-6 TGTGCCAGCAGCATCTTTGGTGGGCGGGATGAGCAGTTCTTC CASSIFGGRDEQFF
TRBJ2-1 - TRBD2 TRBV11-3 TGTGCCAGCAGCTCCGGGGGGGCCATCTCCTACAATGAGCAGTTCTTC CASSSGGAISYNEQFF
TRBJ1-4 many TRBD1 TRBV10-2 TGCGCCAGCAGGGAGACAGGGGGGAGTGAAAAACTGTTTTTT CASRETGGSEKLFF
TRBJ2-3 few TRBD2 TRBV5-5 TGCGCCAGCAGCAAATTCGGGACTAGCGGTAGCACAGATACGCAGTATTTT CASSKFGTSGSTDTQYF
TRBJ2-1 few TRBD1 TRBV29-1 TGCAGCGTCGACAGGGGTAGGTCCTACAATGAGCAGTTCTTC CSVDRGRSYNEQFF
TRBJ2-2 - - TRBV7-6 TGTGCCAGCAGTTATAGCCAGAGGCTACCGAACACCGGGGAGCTGTTTTTT CASSYSQRLPNTGELFF
TRBJ1-2 - TRBD1 TRBV18 TGTGCCAGCTCACCGGTATCACAGGGGGGCTATGGCTACACCTTC CASSPVSQGGYGYTF
TRBJ2-1 few - TRBV3-1 TGTGCCAGCAGCCACACCCGGGACGCGGTTGAGCAGTTCTTC CASSHTRDAVEQFF
TRBJ2-7 few - TRBV12-3/TRBV12-4 TGTGCCAACAGTCCCAGTGACTGGACCTACGAGCAGTACTTC CANSPSDWTYEQYF
TRBJ1-2 few - TRBV5-1 TGCGCCAGCAGCTTGGGCGATTCAGGGAATGGCTACACCTTC CASSLGDSGNGYTF
TRBJ2-5 few TRBD1 TRBV29-1 TGCAGCGGCCGACAGGGTGCAGAGACCCAGTACTTC CSGRQGAETQYF
TRBJ2-1 many - TRBV5-1 TGCGCCAGCAGCTTGGGAGCTTTTAGCTCCTACAATGAGCAGTTCTTC CASSLGAFSSYNEQFF
TRBJ2-1 - - TRBV20-1 TGCAGTGCTCGGGGACTTAGCTCCTACAATGAGCAGTTCTTC CSARGLSSYNEQFF
TRBJ2-1 - - TRBV7-2 TGTGCCAGCAGCCTGTCGACCAGGGAGGATGAGCAGTTCTTC CASSLSTREDEQFF
TRBJ1-2 - - TRBV5-5 TGTGCCAGCCTACCTTCCCTTGGTGGGGACTATGGCTACACCTTC CASLPSLGGDYGYTF
TRBJ2-7 few TRBD1 TRBV5-1 TGCGCCAGCAGCTTCTTGACAGGGGTTTATGCCTACGAGCAGTACTTC CASSFLTGVYAYEQYF
TRBJ1-6 few - TRBV28 TGTGCCAGCAGGGGGAAACTCCTGAATAATTCACCCCTCCACTTT CASRGKLLNNSPLHF
TRBJ2-3 - - TRBV29-1 TGCAGCGGGGAACAGGGAACAGATACGCAGTATTTT CSGEQGTDTQYF
TRBJ2-5 - - TRBV18 TGTGGCAGCTCACCCCGGACTCTCCAAGAGACCCAGTACTTC CGSSPRTLQETQYF
TRBJ2-3 few - TRBV20-1 TGCAGTGCTATGGGAGGCGGGTACACAGATACGCAGTATTTT CSAMGGGYTDTQYF
TRBJ1-2 - - TRBV20-1 TGCAGTGCTCCGAACGGGCAGGCAAAGAACTATGGCTACACCTTC CSAPNGQAKNYGYTF
TRBJ2-3 - - TRBV9 TGTGCCAGCAGCGTAGGGACCCTTGGGGATACGCAGTATTTT CASSVGTLGDTQYF
TRBJ1-3 many - TRBV11-2 TGTGCCAGCAGCTTAGGACTAGGAAACACCATATATTTT CASSLGLGNTIYF
TRBJ2-3 - TRBD2 TRBV5-1 TGCGCCAGCACCTTGGGACTAGCGGGGGATACGCAGTATTTT CASTLGLAGDTQYF
TRBJ2-6 few TRBD1 TRBV12-3/TRBV12-4 TGTGCCAGCAGTACCGACAGGGGCTTCGCTGGGGCCAACGTCCTGACTTTC CASSTDRGFAGANVLTF
TRBJ2-1 - - TRBV29-1 TGCAGCGTTGTAGGGGGGGCGGGGTACAATGAGCAGTTCTTC CSVVGGAGYNEQFF
TRBJ2-1 - TRBD2 TRBV6-5 TGTGCCAGCAGTTCGTCCGGGACTAGGAGTACCTACAATGAGCAGTTCTTC CASSSSGTRSTYNEQFF
TRBJ2-4 - - TRBV11-3 TGTGCCAGCAGCTTAGGCCGGGGCCAAAAAAACATTCAGTACTTC CASSLGRGQKNIQYF
TRBJ1-1 - - TRBV15 TGTGCCACCAGCAGCTCCCGGAAGGCTTTCTTT CATSSSRKAFF
TRBJ2-7 - - TRBV27 TGTGCCAGCAACCGGGGGCTCGAGCAGTACTTC CASNRGLEQYF
TRBJ1-2 - - TRBV6-6 TGTGCCAGCAGTTATCAGGGGAACTATGGCTACACCTTC CASSYQGNYGYTF
TRBJ1-1 - - TRBV14 TGTGCCAGCAGCCACAGCCAGGGGTTCTTGAACACTGAAGCTTTCTTT CASSHSQGFLNTEAFF
TRBJ2-5 - - TRBV20-1 TGCAGTGCTAGACAGGACGGATTCCAAGAGACCCAGTACTTC CSARQDGFQETQYF
TRBJ1-2 few TRBD1 TRBV29-1 TGCAGCGTTGGACAGGGCCGCTATGGCTACACCTTC CSVGQGRYGYTF
TRBJ1-3 few - TRBV25-1 TGTGCCAGCAGTGAATGGGGAGGTGGAAACACCATATATTTT CASSEWGGGNTIYF
TRBJ2-3 few - TRBV4-2 TGTGCCAGCAGCCAAGGAATAGCGGCCCCCACAGATACGCAGTATTTT CASSQGIAAPTDTQYF